What follows are 23 T cell receptor beta chains derived from one specimen sequenced in a study of T cell repertoires in cytomegalovirus infection. Their antigens are not known. TCRdb reanalysed the reads using MiXCR and keeps one entry per CDR3 protein. In the table there are some 900,000 distinct CDR3 sequences, 32% of which are singletons. This specimen was cultured CD8+ T cells from PBMCs, taken from culture after CMV antigen stimulation. The receptors come from a human donor in good health (CMV status not recorded). Some clones in this sample may be carry-over from other donors' samples.

V and J are TRBV27 and TRBJ1-2; no reliable D call. The germline V gene has CDR1 MNHEY and CDR2 SMNVEV (reference sequence). V dropped 5 bases and J dropped 4 bases, with 14 bases sitting between them. The CDR3 loop spans 14 amino acids. CDR3 protein: CASSTTGPSYGYTF. The CDR3, as DNA: TGTGCCAGCAGTACAACCGGGCCCTCCTATGGCTACACCTTC.

This clonotype was counted between two and nine times. The chain is built from TRBV7-9 and TRBJ2-7; D may correspond to TRBD1 or TRBD2 (5 bases each). V lost 5 bases, J lost 0 bases, and 26 bases lay in between. Germline V gene sequence: CDR1 SEHNR, CDR2 FQNEAQ (reference sequence). The CDR3 totals 19 residues. CDR3 in amino acids: CASSPGGLEELLHSYEQYF. Here the CDR3 DNA reads TGTGCCAGCAGCCCTGGGGGTCTCGAGGAACTACTTCACTCCTACGAGCAGTACTTC.

This clonotype occurred a few times. The CDR3 nucleotides are TGCAGTGCTAGAGAAGCGGGGGTCGGCTCCTACAATGAGCAGTTCTTC. Protein product: CSAREAGVGSYNEQFF. V usage is TRBV20-1 and J usage is TRBJ2-1, with 8 positions matching TRBD2. Germline CDR1 reads DFQATT; CDR2 reads SNEGSKA (reference sequence). The V gene end was trimmed by 0 bases and the J gene end by 0 bases; junction bases not matched to a gene: 4. The CDR3 is made up of 16 amino acids.

This clonotype was observed a few times. J is TRBJ1-1 and V is TRBV4-1, with no clear D. This CDR3 has 16 amino acids. Trimming cost V 0 bases and J 5 bases, with 16 bases left between them. CDR1 and CDR2 from the germline V gene are MGHRA and YSYEKL. The CDR3 here is CASSQDPIGRLTEAFF. CDR3 nucleotide sequence: TGCGCCAGCAGCCAAGATCCCATAGGGAGGTTGACTGAAGCTTTCTTT.

This clonotype was recorded a few times. The CDR3 DNA is TGTGCCAGCAGTGGCGGGACGCTGGAAGCTTTCTTT. Amino acids: CASSGGTLEAFF. This chain links TRBV25-1 with TRBJ1-1; tentatively, D is TRBD1 (5 bases). CDR1 and CDR2 (germline): MGHDK, SYGVNS. CDR3 length equals 12 residues. V lost 4 bases and J 8 bases, leaving 11 bases between the germline ends.

Worth noting for this clonotype: A much larger clone is a single base away; this may be a read error. The chain is built from TRBV5-4 and TRBJ2-2; 10 bases align to TRBD1. This CDR3 comprises 15 residues. The V gene's germline CDR1 is SGHNT and CDR2 YYREEE (reference sequence). J lost 6 bases, V lost 1 base, and 3 bases had no gene match. The CDR3 region has the DNA TGTGCCAGCAGCTTGCGACAGGGGGCATCCGGGGAGCTGTTTTTT. This encodes CASSLRQGASGELFF.

This clonotype was seen repeatedly, ten times or more. The CDR3 is CASSPGGGRYGYTF. For the CDR3, the DNA is TGTGCCAGCAGCCCTGGCGGGGGCAGGTATGGCTACACCTTC. V usage is TRBV7-2 and J usage is TRBJ1-2, with D maybe TRBD1 (6 bases). Germline CDR1 SGHTA, CDR2 FQGNSA. Trimming removed 5 bases from V and 5 bases from J, with 15 bases in between. This CDR3 is built from 14 residues.

This clonotype was seen a few times. V gene TRBV6-1 combines with J gene TRBJ2-7, with D tentatively TRBD2 (7 bases). V was pared by 0 bases and J by 3 bases, with 21 bases between. Germline lookup yields CDR1 MNHNS and CDR2 SASEGT. The CDR3 length is 18 residues. The CDR3 is CASSEAGGVLFADYEQYV. CDR3 sequence (DNA): TGTGCCAGCAGTGAAGCAGGGGGGGTCCTCTTTGCCGACTACGAGCAGTACGTC.

Comment on this clonotype: A much more abundant neighbour one base away suggests this may be a read error. The V gene is TRBV4-3, the J gene TRBJ1-2, with a tentative D call TRBD1 (5 bases). V was cut by 10 bases and J by 1 base, with 16 bases left in between. The germline V gene has CDR1 LGHNA and CDR2 YSLEER. There are 14 residues in the CDR3. This CDR3 reads CANSLGRVNYGYTF. DNA for the CDR3: TGCGCCAACAGTCTGGGCAGGGTTAACTATGGCTACACCTTC.

Concerning this clonotype itself: The junction differs from germline at one of its ends, possibly a read error. The rearrangement links TRBV5-3 to TRBJ2-1; D possibly matches TRBD1 or TRBD2 (5 bases each). TRBV5-3 is identified as an open reading frame with a role that is uncertain. CDR3 length: 13 amino acids. The CDR3: CASSFGRDRAWFF. The CDR3 DNA sequence: TGTGCCAGCAGCTTTGGACGGGACCGTGCGTGGTTCTTC.

In its sample, this clonotype was seen a few times. The rearrangement joins TRBV7-9 to TRBJ2-5; 9 nucleotides match TRBD1. V was pared by 4 bases and J by 5 bases, with 8 bases of the junction left unmatched. Per germline, CDR1 SEHNR and CDR2 FQNEAQ (reference sequence). This CDR3 has 15 residues. This chain's CDR3 is CASSSNRGQRETQYF. CDR3 sequence (DNA): TGTGCCAGCAGCTCCAACAGGGGGCAGCGGGAGACCCAGTACTTC. The full variable domain, in which reference TRBV7-9 and TRBJ2-5 provide the parts outside the CDR3, is DTGVSQNPRHKITKRGQNVTFRCDPISEHNRLYWYRQTLGQGPEFLTYFQNEAQLEKSRLLSDRFSAERPKGSFSTLEIQRTEQGDSAMYLCASSSNRGQRETQYFGPGTRLLVL.

V and J are TRBV4-1 and TRBJ2-7; weak D call: TRBD1 (5 bases). This CDR3 comprises 15 residues. Germline CDR1 and CDR2: MGHRA and YSYEKL. Trimming removed 0 bases from V and 1 base from J, with 10 bases in between. This CDR3 reads CASSQEAGFSYEQYF. CDR3 sequence (DNA): TGCGCCAGCAGCCAAGAGGCAGGGTTTTCCTACGAGCAGTACTTC.

There are a few counts of this clonotype. The chain employs TRBV7-9 and TRBJ2-1, with 14 bases matching TRBD2. Germline lookup yields CDR1 SEHNR and CDR2 FQNEAQ (reference sequence). The CDR3 extends over 17 amino acids. The trim removed 3 bases at V and 3 bases at J, leaving 4 bases unmatched. CDR3: CASSFGTSGGYYNEQFF. The DNA of the CDR3 is TGTGCCAGCAGCTTTGGGACTAGCGGGGGTTACTACAATGAGCAGTTCTTC. Drawing the rest from reference TRBV7-9 and TRBJ2-1, the complete variable domain is DTGVSQNPRHKITKRGQNVTFRCDPISEHNRLYWYRQTLGQGPEFLTYFQNEAQLEKSRLLSDRFSAERPKGSFSTLEIQRTEQGDSAMYLCASSFGTSGGYYNEQFFGPGTRLTVL.

In its sample, this clonotype was seen a few times. The CDR3 sequence is CASSPRPTDTQYF. CDR3 nucleotide sequence: TGTGCCAGCAGTCCTCGACCCACAGATACGCAGTATTTT. This chain joins TRBV6-1 and TRBJ2-3; D unresolved. Deletions cut 5 bases from V and 2 bases from J, with 8 bases between. Germline V lookup: CDR1 MNHNS, CDR2 SASEGT. The CDR3 consists of 13 residues.

This clonotype was seen repeatedly, ten times or more. The gene calls are TRBV7-8 and TRBJ1-4; D is uncertain. The germline CDR1 and CDR2 sequences are SGHVS and FQNEAQ. V was pared by 5 bases and J by 7 bases, with 14 bases between. The CDR3 is made up of 14 amino acids. The CDR3 loop reads CASSPPFLGEKLFF. The DNA for the CDR3 is TGTGCCAGCAGCCCCCCCTTTTTGGGTGAAAAACTGTTTTTT.

This clonotype was seen many times. The rearrangement joins TRBV10-3 to TRBJ1-2, with D perhaps TRBD1 (6 bases). CDR1 ENHRY and CDR2 SYGVKD come from the germline V gene. The CDR3 extends over 12 amino acids. Trimming shortened V by 7 bases and J by 7 bases, and 13 bases separated the two germline ends. The CDR3 sequence is CAINPGGSGYTF. The DNA of the CDR3 is TGTGCCATCAATCCGGGGGGCTCTGGCTACACCTTC.

V is TRBV5-4 and J is TRBJ2-5; D possibly corresponds to TRBD2 (5 bases). This CDR3 has 12 amino acids. Trimming stripped 0 bases from V and 7 bases from J, with 7 bases between. Germline CDR1 and CDR2: SGHNT and YYREEE (reference sequence). CDR3 loop: CASSLGAGTQYF. In DNA, the CDR3 is TGTGCCAGCAGCTTGGGGGCGGGGACCCAGTACTTC.

In its sample, this clonotype was seen a few times. This chain connects TRBV29-1 to TRBJ1-2; 7 bases match TRBD1. V was pared by 4 bases and J by 5 bases, with 4 bases of the junction left unmatched. The CDR3 has 12 residues. The germline gives CDR1 SQVTM, CDR2 ANQGSEA. The CDR3 loop reads CSVAVRGYGYTF. For the CDR3, the DNA is TGCAGCGTTGCGGTCAGGGGGTATGGCTACACCTTC.

This clonotype was recorded at least ten times. The chain joins TRBV7-2 to TRBJ2-3; 8 bases line up with TRBD2. The V and J ends lost 5 bases and 1 base, in that order; junction bases with no gene match: 5. Germline assignment: CDR1 SGHTA and CDR2 FQGNSA. The CDR3 is 15 residues long. CDR3 nucleotides: TGTGCCAGCAGCCCCCGGGGGGGGGGCACAGATACGCAGTATTTT. This codes for CASSPRGGGTDTQYF.

This clonotype was counted many times. The chain is built from TRBV7-9 and TRBJ1-5; no definite D call. The CDR3 has 14 amino acids. In germline, CDR1 is SEHNR, CDR2 FQNEAQ (reference sequence). Trimming removed 3 bases from V and 4 bases from J, with 10 bases in between. The CDR3 sequence: CASSLEGKNQPQHF. In DNA form, the CDR3 reads TGTGCCAGCAGCTTGGAAGGGAAAAATCAGCCCCAGCATTTT.

As regards this clonotype: One base away lies a much larger clone, so this may be a sequencing read error. The V call is TRBV7-2, the J call TRBJ2-1; D is unresolved. Germline V gives CDR1 SGHTA, CDR2 FQGNSA. The CDR3 sequence is 15 residues long. The V end lost 1 base, the J end lost 3 bases, and 10 bases lay between the germline ends. The CDR3 DNA follows: TGTGCCAGCAGCTTAGTGGGCGAGGACTACAATGAGCAGTTCTTC. Protein: CASSLVGEDYNEQFF.

This clonotype turned up a few times. V and J are TRBV12-5 and TRBJ1-2, with D hard to call. In germline, CDR1 is LGHNT, CDR2 FRNRAP. The CDR3 runs to 14 residues. The V and J ends lost 6 bases and 3 bases respectively, with 14 bases between them. The CDR3 DNA reads as TGTGCTAGTGGATATCGCAGATCCGACTATGGCTACACCTTC. Translated: CASGYRRSDYGYTF.

The rearrangement joins TRBV14 to TRBJ2-7, with a tentative D call TRBD2 (6 bases). Germline CDR1 and CDR2: SGHDN and FVKESK. V was clipped by 0 bases and J by 5 bases, with 14 bases between them. This CDR3 has 15 residues. The CDR3, as DNA: TGTGCCAGCAGCCAAGAGTCGGGGGAGGCACACGAGCAGTACTTC. Translated: CASSQESGEAHEQYF. The full variable domain, completed using reference TRBV14 and TRBJ2-7, is EAGVTQFPSHSVIEKGQTVTLRCDPISGHDNLYWYRRVMGKEIKFLLHFVKESKQDESGMPNNRFLAERTGGTYSTLKVQPAELEDSGVYFCASSQESGEAHEQYFGPGTRLTVT.